This T cell receptor beta chain was documented in a study of beta chain features in type 1 diabetes. Overall study results and limits: These data did not resolve whether HLA type affects TCRB rearrangement. TCRB CDR3s were moderately but significantly shorter in Type 1 diabetes patients in all four CD4+ subsets. Sequencing used cDNA, and cells with high TCR expression could therefore be over-represented.

The CDR3 length is 20 residues. Germline V gene data show CDR1 as MDHEN and CDR2 as SYDVKM. Trimming cost V 5 bases and J 2 bases; bases outside gene matches: 16. CD4+ naive, central memory, regulatory and stem cell-like memory cells were sorted via CD45RO/CCR7/CD25/CD127/CD95/CD27. This clone was counted between two and nine times. Its target is unknown. Reverse transcription of all isolated RNA meant that expressed TCRB transcripts were sequenced. Generated by immunoSEQ multiplex PCR, the TCRdb table keeps only in-frame clones and is missing some. The profile shows over 150,000 clones, approximately 7.8% of them singletons.

The rearrangement uses TRBV28 and TRBJ1-5; 12 bases map to TRBD1. The receptor comes from a woman in her forties with type 1 diabetes. Sequencing was carried out using central memory CD4+ T cells from blood. The CDR3 region is CASSLYSGTGGARGNQPQHF. CDR3 DNA sequence: TGTGCCAGCAGTCTCTACTCCGGGACAGGGGGCGCCCGTGGCAATCAGCCCCAGCATTTT.